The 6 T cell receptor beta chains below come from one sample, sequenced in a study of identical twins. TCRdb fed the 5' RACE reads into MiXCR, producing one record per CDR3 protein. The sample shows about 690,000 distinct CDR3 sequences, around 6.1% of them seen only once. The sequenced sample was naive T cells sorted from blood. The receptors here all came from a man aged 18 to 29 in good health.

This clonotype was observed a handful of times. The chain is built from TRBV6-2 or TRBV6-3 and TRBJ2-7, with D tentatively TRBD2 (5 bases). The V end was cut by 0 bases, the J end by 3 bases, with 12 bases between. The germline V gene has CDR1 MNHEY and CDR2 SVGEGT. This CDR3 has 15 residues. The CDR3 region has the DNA TGTGCCAGCAGTTACTCGAGGGAGACGGGCTACGAGCAGTACGTC. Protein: CASSYSRETGYEQYV.

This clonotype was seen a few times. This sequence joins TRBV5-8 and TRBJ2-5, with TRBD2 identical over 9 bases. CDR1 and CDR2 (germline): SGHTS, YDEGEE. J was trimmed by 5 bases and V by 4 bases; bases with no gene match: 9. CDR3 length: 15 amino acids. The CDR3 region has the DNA TGTGCCAGCAGCGTGCTTTTAGCGGGAGTGGAGACCCAGTACTTC. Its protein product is CASSVLLAGVETQYF.

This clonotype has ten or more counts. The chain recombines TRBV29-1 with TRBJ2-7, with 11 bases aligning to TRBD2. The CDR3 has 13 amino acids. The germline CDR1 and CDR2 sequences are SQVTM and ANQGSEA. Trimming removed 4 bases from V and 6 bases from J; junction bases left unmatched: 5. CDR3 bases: TGCAGCGTTGTTAGCGGGAGGGCCCCCGAGCAGTACTTC. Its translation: CSVVSGRAPEQYF.

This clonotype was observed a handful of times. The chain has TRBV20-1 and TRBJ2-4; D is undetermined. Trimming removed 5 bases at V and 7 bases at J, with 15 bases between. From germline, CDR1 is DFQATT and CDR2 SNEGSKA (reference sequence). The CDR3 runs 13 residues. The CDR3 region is CSAFPAASNIQYF. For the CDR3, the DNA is TGCAGTGCTTTCCCGGCCGCTAGTAACATTCAGTACTTC.

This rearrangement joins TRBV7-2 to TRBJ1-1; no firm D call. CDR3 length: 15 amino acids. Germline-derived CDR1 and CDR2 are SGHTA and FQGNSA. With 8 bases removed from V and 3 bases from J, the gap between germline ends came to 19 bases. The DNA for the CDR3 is TGTGCCAGCGGTCCCGGAATGGGGAGTCACACTGAAGCTTTCTTT. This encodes CASGPGMGSHTEAFF. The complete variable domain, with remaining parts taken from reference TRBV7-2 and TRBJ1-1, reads GAGVSQSPSNKVTEKGKDVELRCDPISGHTALYWYRQSLGQGLEFLIYFQGNSAPDKSGLPSDRFSAERTGGSVSTLTIQRTQQEDSAVYLCASGPGMGSHTEAFFGQGTRLTVV.

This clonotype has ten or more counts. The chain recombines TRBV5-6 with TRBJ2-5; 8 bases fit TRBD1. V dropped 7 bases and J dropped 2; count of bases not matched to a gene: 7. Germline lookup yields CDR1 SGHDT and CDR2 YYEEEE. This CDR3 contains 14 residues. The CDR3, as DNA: TGTGCCAGCGTCAACCGGGACAGGCAAGAGACCCAGTACTTC. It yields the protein CASVNRDRQETQYF.